This TCR beta chain was sequenced for a study of blood T cell repertoires in COVID-19. This table comes from immunoSEQ multiplex PCR, and its TCRdb copy is limited to in-frame clones, with some not included. The sample holds roughly 78,000 clones, approximately 86% seen once. The TCR originated in a woman aged 55-70 years with acute or convalescent COVID-19. The sample consisted of peripheral blood.

CDR3 bases: TGCGCCAGCAGCGTACATCAGGGGCAGGCACCAAACACCGGGGAGCTGTTTTTT. Translation: CASSVHQGQAPNTGELFF. J is TRBJ2-2 and V is TRBV4-3, with D tentatively TRBD1 (6 bases). Germline CDR1 reads LGHNA; CDR2 reads YSLEER. Trimming took 5 bases from V and 2 from J, leaving 21 bases between them. The CDR3 sequence is 18 residues long.